This T cell receptor beta chain is from a study of blood T cell repertoires in COVID-19. Turning to the study itself: Some COVID-19 samples were acute and others convalescent; all came from the United States, Italy and Spain.

Enrolled during active infection, Seattle patients were then followed longitudinally. TCRdb's copy holds only in-frame clones and misses some; the assay was immunoSEQ multiplex PCR. The sample includes about 97,000 clones, roughly 92% seen only once; the top ten take more than 1.5%. Trimming shortened V by 4 bases and J by 4 bases, and 12 bases separated the two germline ends. The CDR3 totals 15 residues. Germline CDR1 SGHDT, CDR2 YYEEEE. The material sequenced was peripheral blood. The receptor's source is a woman aged 50 to 60 with COVID-19, enrolled during active disease. The gene calls are TRBV5-6 and TRBJ1-6; tentative D call: TRBD1 (6 bases). DNA for the CDR3: TGTGCCAGCAGCCTAAACAGGGTGTATAATTCACCCCTCCACTTT. Its translation: CASSLNRVYNSPLHF.